Included here is one TCR beta chain sequence, with context. Authors' analysis steps: Cell counts per sample came from amplifying reference gene primers. Profiled with immunoSEQ multiplex PCR; TCRdb holds only in-frame clones, not every one. The V and J calls and clone size come from that table; D and trimming were worked out from the DNA. The data hold approximately 310,000 clones, with 70% to 90% observed a single time. The sample belongs to a study of blood T cell repertoires in COVID-19. At the level of the study: The United States, Italy and Spain were the sources of the acute and convalescent COVID-19 samples. PBMCs, B-cell-depleted T cells, or T cells were the source of the cDNA or gDNA that made up the material.

The CDR3 extends over 15 amino acids. V was pared by 4 bases and J by 6 bases, with 10 bases of the junction left unmatched. Germline CDR1 LGHDT, CDR2 YNNKEL (reference sequence). This chain connects TRBV3-1 (or the pseudogene TRBV3-2) to TRBJ2-3, with TRBD2 identical over 7 bases. This receptor was identified in a woman in her fifties or sixties who had recovered from COVID-19. The sample was peripheral blood. The CDR3 sequence is CASSPVPGLLDTQYF. For the CDR3, the DNA is TGTGCCAGCAGCCCCGTCCCGGGACTACTCGATACGCAGTATTTT.